The 21 T cell receptor beta chains presented below share a single source sample, sequenced in a study of cytomegalovirus exposure and HLA in healthy donors. Use of 60 Vbeta and 13 Jbeta primers characterized the PCR. Here immunoSEQ multiplex PCR was the method, and the copy in TCRdb shows in-frame clones only, minus some. The sample has some 220,000 clones; roughly four fifths are singletons. The material sequenced was PBMCs. The receptor set was obtained from a woman in her thirties or forties in good health and CMV-seronegative.

The chain couples TRBV18 to TRBJ1-5; 7 bases are a match to TRBD1. Per germline, CDR1 KGHSH and CDR2 LQKENI. The V and J ends lost 3 bases and 0 bases, in that order; junction bases with no gene match: 8. CDR3 length: 17 residues. In nucleotides, the CDR3 is TGTGCCAGCTCACCTCTCGACAGGGCGGTTAGCAATCAGCCCCAGCATTTT. It is translated as CASSPLDRAVSNQPQHF.

The table lists this clone with a few counts. This chain joins TRBV5-1 and TRBJ2-7, with D maybe TRBD1 (8 bases). V lost 2 bases, J lost 6 bases, and 21 bases lay in between. Germline V gene sequence: CDR1 SGHRS, CDR2 YFSETQ. CDR3 length equals 16 residues. The CDR3 here is CASSFQGRDRWGEQYF. The CDR3 DNA reads as TGCGCCAGCAGCTTTCAAGGGAGGGACAGGTGGGGCGAGCAGTACTTC.

This clone has just one count. The chain is built from TRBV25-1 and TRBJ1-2; possibly TRBD1 for D (6 bases). The CDR3 extends over 17 amino acids. V dropped 3 bases and J dropped 4 bases, with 21 bases sitting between them. In germline, CDR1 is MGHDK, CDR2 SYGVNS. The CDR3 nucleotides read TGTGCCAGCAGTGATACCAGGGGCCTCCCTTTTGCCTATGGCTACACCTTC. Its translation is CASSDTRGLPFAYGYTF.

This chain joins TRBV7-9 and TRBJ2-5; 7 nucleotides align to TRBD2. Germline trimming cut 3 bases from V and 11 bases from J; bases unmatched to any gene: 9. Germline loops: CDR1 SEHNR, CDR2 FQNEAQ (reference sequence). There are 13 residues in the CDR3. CDR3 in DNA: TGTGCCAGCAGCTTTCCTTCCTACGGGGGGCAGTACTTC. This codes for CASSFPSYGGQYF.

This clone was seen a handful of times. The chain uses TRBV4-1 and TRBJ2-6; 9 bases are shared with TRBD1. In germline, CDR1 is MGHRA, CDR2 YSYEKL. This CDR3 spans 16 amino acids. V lost 5 bases and J lost 1; bases outside the gene matches: 3. The CDR3 protein is CASSGGQGSGANVLTF. The CDR3 region has the DNA TGCGCCAGCAGCGGAGGACAGGGGTCTGGGGCCAACGTCCTGACTTTC.

DNA for the CDR3: TGTGCCAGCAGCTTAGAAGTAGCGGGGGCCTACACCGGGGAGCTGTTTTTT. Its protein product is CASSLEVAGAYTGELFF. The V and J genes are TRBV7-8 and TRBJ2-2; TRBD2 aligns across 9 bases. Germline V gene sequence: CDR1 SGHVS, CDR2 FQNEAQ. Germline trimming cut 1 base from V and 3 bases from J; bases unmatched to any gene: 6. The CDR3 contains 17 residues.

The V and J genes are TRBV19 and TRBJ1-5; 9 bases are shared with TRBD1. Germline values: CDR1 LNHDA, CDR2 SQIVND (reference sequence). The CDR3 sequence is 15 residues long. The V and J ends lost 8 bases and 9 bases, in that order; junction bases with no gene match: 14. CDR3 in amino acids: CASAPGQGPWAPQHF. Written as DNA, the CDR3 is TGTGCCAGTGCGCCGGGACAGGGTCCTTGGGCGCCCCAGCATTTT.

J is TRBJ1-2 and V is TRBV6-1, with 7 bases matching TRBD1. Germline lookup yields CDR1 MNHNS and CDR2 SASEGT. Unmatched junction bases numbered 8, after V lost 5 bases and J lost 8 bases. There are 13 residues in the CDR3. DNA for the CDR3: TGTGCCAGCAGTAAAACAGGGGTAGAGGGCTACACCTTC. This codes for CASSKTGVEGYTF.

This rearrangement joins TRBV19 to TRBJ2-1; possibly TRBD1 for D (6 bases). V was pared by 5 bases and J by 6 bases, with 17 bases between. CDR3 length equals 15 residues. Germline assignment: CDR1 LNHDA and CDR2 SQIVND (reference sequence). CDR3 DNA: TGTGCCAGTAGTGGCAGTGCAGGGGCTTCCAATGAGCAGTTCTTC. It codes for CASSGSAGASNEQFF.

The V and J genes are TRBV11-2 and TRBJ1-3; TRBD1 is a possible D gene (5 bases). The CDR3 has 15 residues. Germline assignment: CDR1 SGHAT and CDR2 FQNNGV. The V end was cut by 5 bases, the J end by 0 bases, with 11 bases between. The CDR3 DNA reads TGTGCCAGCAGCGTCTCAGGGCACTCTGGAAACACCATATATTTT. Residues: CASSVSGHSGNTIYF. Drawing the rest from reference TRBV11-2 and TRBJ1-3, the complete variable domain is EAGVAQSPRYKIIEKRQSVAFWCNPISGHATLYWYQQILGQGPKLLIQFQNNGVVDDSQLPKDRFSAERLKGVDSTLKIQPAKLEDSAVYLCASSVSGHSGNTIYFGEGSWLTVV.

This chain connects TRBV18 to TRBJ2-2, with TRBD1 identical over 8 bases. Germline CDR1 reads KGHSH; CDR2 reads LQKENI. V dropped 3 bases and J dropped 5; count of bases not matched to a gene: 5. The CDR3 has 15 amino acids. CDR3 amino acids: CASSPGTGITGELFF. DNA for the CDR3: TGTGCCAGCTCACCCGGGACAGGAATTACCGGGGAGCTGTTTTTT.

The chain carries TRBV29-1 and TRBJ1-1; D possibly corresponds to TRBD1 (5 bases). Germline lookup yields CDR1 SQVTM and CDR2 ANQGSEA. With 5 bases removed from V and 4 bases from J, the gap between germline ends came to 11 bases. The CDR3 sequence is 12 residues long. CDR3 amino acids: CSVLWGGTEAFF. The CDR3 region has the DNA TGCAGCGTTTTGTGGGGGGGCACTGAAGCTTTCTTT.

The CDR3 loop reads CASSARGNQPQHF. CDR3 nucleotides: TGTGCCAGCAGCGCCAGGGGGAACCAGCCCCAGCATTTT. The V gene is TRBV6-5, the J gene TRBJ1-5; 7 bases fit TRBD1. This CDR3 spans 13 amino acids. The germline V gene has CDR1 MNHEY and CDR2 SVGAGI. The ends lost 6 bases at V and 7 bases at J; junction bases unmatched: 6.

The J gene is TRBJ1-4, the V gene TRBV7-9; 8 bases match TRBD1. There are 14 residues in the CDR3. V shed 5 bases, J shed 8 bases, and the junction held 7 bases outside the gene matches. The V gene's germline CDR1 is SEHNR and CDR2 FQNEAQ (reference sequence). CDR3 protein: CASSPDREREKLFF. As DNA, the CDR3 is TGTGCCAGCAGCCCGGACAGGGAGCGCGAAAAACTGTTTTTT.

The V call is TRBV7-8, the J call TRBJ1-1; D gene ambiguous. V was trimmed by 7 bases and J by 0 bases, leaving 15 bases between them. The germline gives CDR1 SGHVS, CDR2 FQNEAQ. This CDR3 comprises 15 residues. CDR3: CASTNGRRLNTEAFF. The CDR3 DNA follows: TGTGCCAGCACTAATGGCCGGAGACTGAACACTGAAGCTTTCTTT.

The chain links TRBV7-2 to TRBJ1-1; tentative D call: TRBD1 (6 bases). V lost 5 bases to trimming and J lost 4 bases, with 20 bases between them. The CDR3 contains 16 residues. CDR1 and CDR2 from the germline V gene are SGHTA and FQGNSA. The CDR3 region has the DNA TGTGCCAGCAGCGAGGGGGGGGGCGGGTGGATCACTGAAGCTTTCTTT. It translates to CASSEGGGGWITEAFF.

The chain links TRBV10-3 to TRBJ2-7, with TRBD1 matching over 7 bases. Per the germline V gene, CDR1 is ENHRY and CDR2 is SYGVKD. V dropped 6 bases and J dropped 0; count of bases not matched to a gene: 5. This CDR3 is built from 14 residues. The CDR3 sequence: CAIREQGISYEQYF. Here the CDR3 DNA reads TGTGCCATCAGAGAACAGGGGATCTCCTACGAGCAGTACTTC.

This clone was seen a few times. V and J are TRBV6-5 and TRBJ1-5; D may be TRBD1 (5 bases). CDR3 size: 13 residues. The germline gives CDR1 MNHEY, CDR2 SVGAGI. Between the trimmed V and J ends, which lost 2 bases and 5 bases, there was a span of 7 bases. The CDR3 here is CASSYRGDQPQHF. The CDR3 DNA is TGTGCCAGCAGTTACCGGGGGGATCAGCCCCAGCATTTT.

The rearrangement uses TRBV5-1 and TRBJ2-1; no clear D gene. The V gene's germline CDR1 is SGHRS and CDR2 YFSETQ. Trimming pared 0 bases from V and 2 bases from J, leaving 12 bases between. This CDR3 is 16 amino acids long. For the CDR3, the DNA is TGCGCCAGCAGCTTGGTGACTCCGTCGGCCTACAATGAGCAGTTCTTC. The encoded protein is CASSLVTPSAYNEQFF.

The chain links TRBV4-2 to TRBJ1-2; D uncertain. The CDR3 has 14 residues. Between the trimmed V and J ends, which lost 0 bases and 3 bases, there was a span of 8 bases. Germline V gene lookup returns CDR1 LGHNA and CDR2 YNFKEQ. The CDR3 nucleotides read TGTGCCAGCAGCCAAGATATGGCAGACTATGGCTACACCTTC. The encoded protein is CASSQDMADYGYTF.

This clone was observed once. The V call is TRBV25-1, the J call TRBJ1-3; D is unresolved. The CDR3 consists of 14 residues. The V gene's germline CDR1 is MGHDK and CDR2 SYGVNS. V lost 6 bases, J lost 3 bases, and 12 bases lay in between. CDR3 protein: CASRSKTLGNTIYF. The CDR3 nucleotides are TGTGCCAGCAGGTCCAAGACACTTGGAAACACCATATATTTT.